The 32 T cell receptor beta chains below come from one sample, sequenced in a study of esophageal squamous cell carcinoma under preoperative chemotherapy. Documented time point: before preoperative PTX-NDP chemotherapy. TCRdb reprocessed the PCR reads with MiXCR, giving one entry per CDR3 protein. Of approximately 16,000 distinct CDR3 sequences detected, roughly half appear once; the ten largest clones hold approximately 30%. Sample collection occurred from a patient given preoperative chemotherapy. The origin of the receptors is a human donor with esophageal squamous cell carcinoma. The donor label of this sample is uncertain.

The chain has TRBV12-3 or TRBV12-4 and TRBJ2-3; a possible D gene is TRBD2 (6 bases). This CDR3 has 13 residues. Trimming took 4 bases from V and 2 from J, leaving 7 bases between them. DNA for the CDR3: TGTGCCAGCAGTTGGAGGGACACAGATACGCAGTATTTT. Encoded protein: CASSWRDTDTQYF.

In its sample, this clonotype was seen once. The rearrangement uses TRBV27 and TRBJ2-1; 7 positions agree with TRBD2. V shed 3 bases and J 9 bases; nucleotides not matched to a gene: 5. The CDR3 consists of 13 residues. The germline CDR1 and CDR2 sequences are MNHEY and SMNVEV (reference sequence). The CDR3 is CASSFRGRAEQFF. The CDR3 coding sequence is TGTGCCAGCAGTTTTCGTGGGAGGGCTGAGCAGTTCTTC.

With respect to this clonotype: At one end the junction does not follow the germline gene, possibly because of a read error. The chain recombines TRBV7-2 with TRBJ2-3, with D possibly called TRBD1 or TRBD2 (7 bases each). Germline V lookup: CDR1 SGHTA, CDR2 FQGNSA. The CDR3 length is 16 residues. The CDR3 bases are TGTGCCAGCAGGGCGCGCCAGGGGGGGGGCAAAGATACCCAGTATTTC. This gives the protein CASRARQGGGKDTQYF.

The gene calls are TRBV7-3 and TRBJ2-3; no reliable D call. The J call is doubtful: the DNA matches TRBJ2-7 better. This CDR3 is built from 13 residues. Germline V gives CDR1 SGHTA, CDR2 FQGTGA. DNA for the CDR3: TGTGCCAGGGGCCCGGACGACACAGATACGCAGTACTTC. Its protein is CARGPDDTDTQYF.

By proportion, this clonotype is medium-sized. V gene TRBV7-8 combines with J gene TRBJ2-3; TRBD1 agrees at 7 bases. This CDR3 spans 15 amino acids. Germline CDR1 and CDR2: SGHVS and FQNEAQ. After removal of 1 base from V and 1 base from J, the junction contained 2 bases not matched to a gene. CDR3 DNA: TGTGCCAGCAGCTTAGTGGGGACAGGCACAGATACGCAGTATTTT. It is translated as CASSLVGTGTDTQYF. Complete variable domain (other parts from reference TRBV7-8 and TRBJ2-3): GAGVSQSPRYKVAKRGQDVALRCDPISGHVSLFWYQQALGQGPEFLTYFQNEAQLDKSGLPSDRFFAERPEGSVSTLKIQRTQQEDSAVYLCASSLVGTGTDTQYFGPGTRLTVL.

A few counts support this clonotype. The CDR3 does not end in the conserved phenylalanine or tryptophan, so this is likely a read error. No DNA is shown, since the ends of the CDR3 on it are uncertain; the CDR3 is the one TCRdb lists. The CDR3: CASREPNGLADTG. This chain joins TRBV10-2 and TRBJ2-2; the D call TRBD2 from the table was never checked on the DNA. Ends included, the CDR3 has 13 residues. Germline V gives CDR1 WSHSY, CDR2 SAAADI.

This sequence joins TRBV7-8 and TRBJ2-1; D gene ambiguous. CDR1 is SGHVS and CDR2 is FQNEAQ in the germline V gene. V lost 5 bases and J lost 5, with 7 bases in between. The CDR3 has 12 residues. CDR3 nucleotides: TGTGCCAGCAGCAGCTGGAACAATGAGCAGTTCTTC. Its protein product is CASSSWNNEQFF.

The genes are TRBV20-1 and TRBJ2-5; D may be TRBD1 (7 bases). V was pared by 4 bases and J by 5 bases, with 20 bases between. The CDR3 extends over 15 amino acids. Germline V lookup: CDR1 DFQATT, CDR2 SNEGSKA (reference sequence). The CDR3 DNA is TGCAGTGCTACGCGGGACAGCTCGACAGGGGAGACCCAGTACTTC. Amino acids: CSATRDSSTGETQYF.

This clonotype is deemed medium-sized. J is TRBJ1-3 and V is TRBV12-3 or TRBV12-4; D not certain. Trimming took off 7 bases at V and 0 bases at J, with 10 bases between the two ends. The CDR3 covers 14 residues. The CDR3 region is CASIFGHSGNTIYF. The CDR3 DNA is TGTGCCAGCATCTTCGGCCACTCTGGAAACACCATATATTTT.

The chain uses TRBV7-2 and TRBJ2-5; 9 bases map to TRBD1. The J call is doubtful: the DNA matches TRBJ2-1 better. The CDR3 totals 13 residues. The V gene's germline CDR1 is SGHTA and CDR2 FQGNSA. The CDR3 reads CASSPRDRDEQFF. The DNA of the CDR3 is TGTGCCAGCAGCCCCCGGGACAGGGATGAGCAGTTCTTC.

CDR3 amino acids: CASSFRDRPNNEQFF. For the CDR3, the DNA is TGTGCCAGCAGCTTCCGTGACAGGCCCAACAATGAGCAGTTCTTC. V gene TRBV7-2 combines with J gene TRBJ2-1, with D possibly matching TRBD1 (6 bases). The CDR3 sequence is 15 residues long. Trimming removed 3 bases from V and 5 bases from J, with 14 bases in between. Germline V gives CDR1 SGHTA, CDR2 FQGNSA.

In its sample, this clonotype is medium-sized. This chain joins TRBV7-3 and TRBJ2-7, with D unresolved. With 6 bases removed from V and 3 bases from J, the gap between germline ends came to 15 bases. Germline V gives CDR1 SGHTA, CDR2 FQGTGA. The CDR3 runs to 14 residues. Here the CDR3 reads CASSQRASIYEQYF. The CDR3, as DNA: TGTGCCAGCAGTCAAAGGGCTTCGATCTACGAGCAGTACTTC.

The CDR3 here is CASRPGAYEQYF. CDR3 in DNA: TGTGCCAGCAGACCCGGGGCCTACGAGCAGTACTTC. The V and J genes are TRBV6-1 and TRBJ2-7, with D perhaps matching TRBD2 (5 bases). Germline-derived CDR1 and CDR2 are MNHNS and SASEGT. V shed 6 bases and J shed 2 bases, with 8 bases lying between them. This CDR3 has 12 residues.

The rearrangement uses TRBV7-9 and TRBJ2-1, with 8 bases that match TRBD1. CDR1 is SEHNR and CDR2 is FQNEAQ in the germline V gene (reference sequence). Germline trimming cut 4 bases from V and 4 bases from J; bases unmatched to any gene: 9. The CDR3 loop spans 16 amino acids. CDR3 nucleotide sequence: TGTGCCAGCAGCTCCCGGACAGGGACGATATACAATGAGCAGTTCTTC. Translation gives CASSSRTGTIYNEQFF.

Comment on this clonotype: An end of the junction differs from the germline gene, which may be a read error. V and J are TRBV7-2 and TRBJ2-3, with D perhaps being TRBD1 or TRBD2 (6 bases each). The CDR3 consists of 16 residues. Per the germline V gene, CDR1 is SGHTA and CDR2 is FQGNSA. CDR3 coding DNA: TGTGCCAGCGCGGGGACTGGGGGCGGTTGCCAAGAGACGCAGTACTTT. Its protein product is CASAGTGGGCQETQYF.

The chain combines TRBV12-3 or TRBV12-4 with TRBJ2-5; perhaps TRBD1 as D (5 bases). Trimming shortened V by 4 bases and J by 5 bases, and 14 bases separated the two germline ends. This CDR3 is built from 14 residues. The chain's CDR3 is CASSSSGPSETQYF. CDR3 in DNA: TGTGCCAGCAGTTCGTCAGGGCCTTCGGAGACCCAGTACTTC.

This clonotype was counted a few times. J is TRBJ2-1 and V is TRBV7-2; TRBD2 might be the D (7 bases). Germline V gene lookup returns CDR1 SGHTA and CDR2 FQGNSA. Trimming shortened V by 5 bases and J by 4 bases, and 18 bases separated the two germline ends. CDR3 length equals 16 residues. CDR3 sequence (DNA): TGTGCCAGCAGCCGTGGAGGAGCGGGACAATACAATGAGCAGTTCTTC. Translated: CASSRGGAGQYNEQFF.

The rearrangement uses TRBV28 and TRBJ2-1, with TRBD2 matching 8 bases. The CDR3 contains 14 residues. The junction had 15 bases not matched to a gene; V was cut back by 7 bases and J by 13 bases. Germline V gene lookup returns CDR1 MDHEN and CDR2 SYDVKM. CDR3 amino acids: CASIPGGDSSSQFF. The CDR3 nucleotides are TGTGCCAGCATCCCCGGGGGGGACTCCTCCTCCCAGTTCTTC.

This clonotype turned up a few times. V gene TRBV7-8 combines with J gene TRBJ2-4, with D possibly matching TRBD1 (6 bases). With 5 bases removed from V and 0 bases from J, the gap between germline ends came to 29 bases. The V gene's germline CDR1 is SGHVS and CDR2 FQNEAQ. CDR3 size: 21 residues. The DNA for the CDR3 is TGTGCCAGCAGCCAAATATGGGGGCGCAACGCAGATTCAATAGCCAAAAACATTCAGTACTTC. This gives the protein CASSQIWGRNADSIAKNIQYF.

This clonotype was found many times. CDR3: CASSSGRGVEQYF. CDR3 nucleotides: TGTGCCAGCAGCTCGGGGCGGGGGGTCGAGCAGTACTTC. The chain links TRBV7-9 to TRBJ2-7; TRBD2 agrees at 8 bases. V dropped 4 bases and J dropped 6; count of bases not matched to a gene: 5. Germline CDR1 reads SEHNR; CDR2 reads FQNEAQ (reference sequence). This CDR3 spans 13 amino acids.

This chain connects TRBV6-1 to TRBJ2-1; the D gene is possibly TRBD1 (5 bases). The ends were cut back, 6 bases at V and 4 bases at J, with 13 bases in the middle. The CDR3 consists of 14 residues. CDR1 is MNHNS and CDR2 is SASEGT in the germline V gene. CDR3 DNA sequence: TGTGCCAGCAGCCCAGGGTTCGAATACAATGAGCAGTTCTTC. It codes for CASSPGFEYNEQFF.

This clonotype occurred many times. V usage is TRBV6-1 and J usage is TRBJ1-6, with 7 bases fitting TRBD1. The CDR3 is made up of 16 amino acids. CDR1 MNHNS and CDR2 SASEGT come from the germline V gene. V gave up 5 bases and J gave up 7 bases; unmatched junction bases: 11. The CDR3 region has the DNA TGTGCCAGCAGTACCCCCACAGGGGCGCGAAATTCACCCCTCCACTTT. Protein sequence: CASSTPTGARNSPLHF.

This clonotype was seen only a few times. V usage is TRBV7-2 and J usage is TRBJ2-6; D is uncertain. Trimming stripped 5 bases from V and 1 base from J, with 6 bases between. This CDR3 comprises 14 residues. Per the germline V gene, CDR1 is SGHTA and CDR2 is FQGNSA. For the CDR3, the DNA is TGTGCCAGCAGCCGCAGGTCTGGGGCCAACGTCCTGACTTTC. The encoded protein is CASSRRSGANVLTF.

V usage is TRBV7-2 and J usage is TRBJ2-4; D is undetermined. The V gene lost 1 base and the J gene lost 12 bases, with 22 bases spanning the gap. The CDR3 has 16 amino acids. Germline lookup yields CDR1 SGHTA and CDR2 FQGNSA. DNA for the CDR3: TGTGCCAGCAGCTTAGGTCCAGGCCACGCCCAAAAGACTCAGTACTTC. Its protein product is CASSLGPGHAQKTQYF.

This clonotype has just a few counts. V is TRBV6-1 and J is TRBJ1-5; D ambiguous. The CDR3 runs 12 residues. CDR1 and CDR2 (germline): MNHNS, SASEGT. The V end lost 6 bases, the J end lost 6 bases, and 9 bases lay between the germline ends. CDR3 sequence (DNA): TGTGCCAGCAGGTCCAGCGGTCAGCCCCAGCATTTT. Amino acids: CASRSSGQPQHF.

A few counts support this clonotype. This CDR3 reads CASSLDSGRGAREQYF. DNA for the CDR3: TGTGCCAGCAGCTTAGATAGCGGCAGGGGGGCTCGCGAGCAGTACTTC. This sequence joins TRBV11-3 and TRBJ2-7, with D perhaps TRBD1 (7 bases). The CDR3 sequence is 16 residues long. Germline loops: CDR1 SGHNT, CDR2 YENEEA. Trimming stripped 0 bases from V and 6 bases from J, with 18 bases between.

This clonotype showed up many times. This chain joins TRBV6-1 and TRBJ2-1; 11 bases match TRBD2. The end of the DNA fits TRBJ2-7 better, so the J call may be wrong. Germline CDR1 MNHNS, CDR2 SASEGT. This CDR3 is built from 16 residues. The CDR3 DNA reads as TGTGCCAGCAGCCGGACTAGCGGGTACTCCTACAATGAGCAGTACTTC. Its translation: CASSRTSGYSYNEQYF.

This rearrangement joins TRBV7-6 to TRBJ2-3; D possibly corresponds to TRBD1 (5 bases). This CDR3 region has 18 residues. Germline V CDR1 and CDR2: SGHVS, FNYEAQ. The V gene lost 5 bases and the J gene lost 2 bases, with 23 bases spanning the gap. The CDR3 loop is CASSAIRQGWGSTDTQYF. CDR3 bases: TGTGCCAGCAGCGCAATAAGGCAGGGATGGGGATCCACAGATACGCAGTATTTT.

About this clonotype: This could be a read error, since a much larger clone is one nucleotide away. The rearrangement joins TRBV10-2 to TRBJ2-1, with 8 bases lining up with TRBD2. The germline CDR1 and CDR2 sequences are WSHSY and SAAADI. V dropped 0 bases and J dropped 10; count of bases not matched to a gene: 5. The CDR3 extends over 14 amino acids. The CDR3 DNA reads TGCGCCAGCAGTGAGTCGGGTCGGGGGGGCGAGCAGTTCTTC. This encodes CASSESGRGGEQFF.

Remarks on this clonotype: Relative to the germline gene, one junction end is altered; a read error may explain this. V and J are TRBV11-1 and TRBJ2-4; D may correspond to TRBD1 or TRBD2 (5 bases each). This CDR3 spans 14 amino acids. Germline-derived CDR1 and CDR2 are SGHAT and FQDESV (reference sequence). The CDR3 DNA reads TGCGCCGGCACGGGGCGGAGAGCCAAAAACACTCAGTACTTC. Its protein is CAGTGRRAKNTQYF. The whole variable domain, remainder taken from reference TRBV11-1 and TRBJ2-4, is EAEVAQSPRYKITEKSQAVAFWCDPISGHATLYWYRQILGQGPELLVQFQDESVVDDSQLPKDRFSAERLKGVDSTLKIQPAELGDSAMYLCAGTGRRAKNTQYFGAGTRLSVL.

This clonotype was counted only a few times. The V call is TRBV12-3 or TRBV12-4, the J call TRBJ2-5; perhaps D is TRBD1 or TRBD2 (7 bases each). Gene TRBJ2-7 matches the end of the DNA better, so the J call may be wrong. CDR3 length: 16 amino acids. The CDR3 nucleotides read TGTGCCAGCAGTTTTGCCCCGGGAGCGGGACAGTACGAGCAGTACTTC. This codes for CASSFAPGAGQYEQYF.

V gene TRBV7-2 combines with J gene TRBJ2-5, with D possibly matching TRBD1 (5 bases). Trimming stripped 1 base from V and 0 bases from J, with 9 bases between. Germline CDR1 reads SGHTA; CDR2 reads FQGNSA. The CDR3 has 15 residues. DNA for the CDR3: TGTGCCAGCAGCTTAGGGACAAATTACCAAGAGACCCAGTACTTC. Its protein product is CASSLGTNYQETQYF.